This T cell receptor (beta chain) was observed in a study of blood T cell repertoires in COVID-19. In the study overall: Acute and convalescent COVID-19 specimens originated in the United States, Italy and Spain.

The assay was immunoSEQ multiplex PCR, and TCRdb's table has in-frame clones only and misses some. The data hold more than 300,000 clones, with 87% observed a single time. Sequencing was done on a sample of PBMCs or T cells enriched from blood (not recorded which). The clonotype originates from a woman in her 30s who had recovered from COVID-19.

The CDR3 is CASSQGGRFTEAFF. The CDR3 DNA follows: TGTGCCAGTAGTCAAGGGGGCCGCTTTACTGAAGCTTTCTTT. This rearrangement joins TRBV19 to TRBJ1-1, with 7 bases that match TRBD1. The length of the CDR3 is 14 residues. V shed 5 bases and J 5 bases; nucleotides not matched to a gene: 8. Germline lookup yields CDR1 LNHDA and CDR2 SQIVND (reference sequence). Supplemented by reference TRBV19 and TRBJ1-1, the full variable domain reads DGGITQSPKYLFRKEGQNVTLSCEQNLNHDAMYWYRQDPGQGLRLIYYSQIVNDFQKGDIAEGYSVSREKKESFPLTVTSAQKNPTAFYLCASSQGGRFTEAFFGQGTRLTVV.